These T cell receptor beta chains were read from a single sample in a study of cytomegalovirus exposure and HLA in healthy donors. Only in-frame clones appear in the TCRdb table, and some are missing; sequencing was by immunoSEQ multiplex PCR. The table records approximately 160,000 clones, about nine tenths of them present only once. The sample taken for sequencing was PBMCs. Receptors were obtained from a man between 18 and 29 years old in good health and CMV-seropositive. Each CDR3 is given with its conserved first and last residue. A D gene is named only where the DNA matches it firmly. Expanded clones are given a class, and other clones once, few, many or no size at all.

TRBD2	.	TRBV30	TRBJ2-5	TGTGCCTGGAGTAGTGGGTCCGGGCGGGAGGGGGGAGAGACCCAGTACTTC	CAWSSGSGREGGETQYF
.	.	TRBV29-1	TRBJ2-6	TGCAGCGTTGATAACGGTAACTCTGGGGCCAACGTCCTGACTTTC	CSVDNGNSGANVLTF
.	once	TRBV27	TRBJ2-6	TGTGCCAGCAGTTTCCGAGACAGCAGGACAGGGGCCAACGTCCTGACTTTC	CASSFRDSRTGANVLTF
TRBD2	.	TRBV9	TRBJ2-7	TGTGCCAGCAGCGGGGGCGGGGCGGGAGGCACCTACGAGCAGTACTTC	CASSGGGAGGTYEQYF
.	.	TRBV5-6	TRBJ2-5	TGTGCCAGCAGCTTGGGCGGGGGCGGACTACAAGAGACCCAGTACTTC	CASSLGGGGLQETQYF
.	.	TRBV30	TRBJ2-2	TGTGCCTGCCGCGACTTGGCGGAGAACACCGGGGAGCTGTTTTTT	CACRDLAENTGELFF
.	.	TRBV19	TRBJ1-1	TGTGCCAGTAGTATAGGTCCCTTCGGGAGGGGGACTGAAGCTTTCTTT	CASSIGPFGRGTEAFF
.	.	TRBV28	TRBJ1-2	TGTGCCAGCAGTTTGGTACAGGGATTAGCTAACTATGGCTACACCTTC	CASSLVQGLANYGYTF
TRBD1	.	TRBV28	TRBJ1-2	TGTGCCAGCAGTGGTGTACAGGGGCCAGCTAACTATGGCTACACCTTC	CASSGVQGPANYGYTF
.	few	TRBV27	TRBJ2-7	TGTGCCAGCAGTTCCGACGGGGGTTTTAAGAAGCAGTACTTC	CASSSDGGFKKQYF
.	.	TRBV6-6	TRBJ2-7	TGTGCCAGCTCACCACTAGCCTTCTACGAGCAGTACTTC	CASSPLAFYEQYF
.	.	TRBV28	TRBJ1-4	TGTGCCAGCAGTTCCCCGGACTCGAGTAAACTGTTTTTT	CASSSPDSSKLFF
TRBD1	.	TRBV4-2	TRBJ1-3	TGTGCCAGCAGCCAAGACGGGACAGCCTCCTCTGGAAACACCATATATTTT	CASSQDGTASSGNTIYF
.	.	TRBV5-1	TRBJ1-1	TGCGCCAGCAGCTTGGGGTCAGGGACTGAAGCTTTCTTT	CASSLGSGTEAFF
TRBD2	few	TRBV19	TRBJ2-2	TGTGCCAGTAGCGGGACTAGCGGGAGTTCAGGGGAGCTGTTTTTT	CASSGTSGSSGELFF
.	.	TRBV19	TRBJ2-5	TGTGCCAGTAGTATAGGTGACATACAAGAGACCCAGTACTTC	CASSIGDIQETQYF
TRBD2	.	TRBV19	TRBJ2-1	TGTGCCAGTAGTATTTGGGGGACTAGCGGTCACAATGAGCAGTTCTTC	CASSIWGTSGHNEQFF
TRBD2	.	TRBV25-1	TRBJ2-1	TGTGCCAGCAGTGAATCCCTCACTAGCGGGAGAAGAAATGAGCAGTTCTTC	CASSESLTSGRRNEQFF
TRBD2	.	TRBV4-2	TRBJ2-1	TGTGCCAGCAGCCAAGATGAGGGCGGGAGCGGTTACAATGAGCAGTTCTTC	CASSQDEGGSGYNEQFF
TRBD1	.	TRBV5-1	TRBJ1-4	TGCGCCAGCAGCTTGGGACAGGGGCCGTCAACTAATGAAAAACTGTTTTTT	CASSLGQGPSTNEKLFF
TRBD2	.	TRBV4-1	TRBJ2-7	TGCGCCAGCAGCCAAGTGAGGGCTAGCGGGGAAGGAAGGCCCCACTACGAGCAGTACTTC	CASSQVRASGEGRPHYEQYF
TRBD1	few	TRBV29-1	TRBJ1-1	TGCAGCGTGGCCGCCCAGACAGGGGGGACTGAAGCTTTCTTT	CSVAAQTGGTEAFF
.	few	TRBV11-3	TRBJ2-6	TGTGCCAGCAGCTTAGGAGTGGGGGCCAACGTCCTGACTTTC	CASSLGVGANVLTF
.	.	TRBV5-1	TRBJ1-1	TGCGCCAGCAGGTTGAGGGGCCTGACGGTGTCGAACACTGAAGCTTTCTTT	CASRLRGLTVSNTEAFF
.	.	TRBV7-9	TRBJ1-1	TGTGCCATCGCAGCAGGGGCGCCTGAAGCTTTCTTT	CAIAAGAPEAFF
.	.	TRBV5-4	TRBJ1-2	TGTGCCAGCAGCTTGGGGACAGATTATTTCTATGGCTACACCTTC	CASSLGTDYFYGYTF
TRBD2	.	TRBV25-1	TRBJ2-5	TGTGCCAGCAGTACCCTTAGCGGGAGCTATGAGACCCAGTACTTC	CASSTLSGSYETQYF
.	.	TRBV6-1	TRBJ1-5	TGTGCCAGCAGGCAGGGTTATCGGCAGCCCCAGCATTTT	CASRQGYRQPQHF
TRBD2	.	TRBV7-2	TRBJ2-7	TGTGCCAGCAGCTTAGTTCGCGGGAGACAGAACGAGCAGTACTTC	CASSLVRGRQNEQYF
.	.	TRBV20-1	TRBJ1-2	TGCAGTGCTGAGGGAGGCTATGGCTACACCTTC	CSAEGGYGYTF
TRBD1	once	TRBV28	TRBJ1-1	TGTGCCAGCAGTATAAGACAGGGGCTGAACACTGAAGCTTTCTTT	CASSIRQGLNTEAFF